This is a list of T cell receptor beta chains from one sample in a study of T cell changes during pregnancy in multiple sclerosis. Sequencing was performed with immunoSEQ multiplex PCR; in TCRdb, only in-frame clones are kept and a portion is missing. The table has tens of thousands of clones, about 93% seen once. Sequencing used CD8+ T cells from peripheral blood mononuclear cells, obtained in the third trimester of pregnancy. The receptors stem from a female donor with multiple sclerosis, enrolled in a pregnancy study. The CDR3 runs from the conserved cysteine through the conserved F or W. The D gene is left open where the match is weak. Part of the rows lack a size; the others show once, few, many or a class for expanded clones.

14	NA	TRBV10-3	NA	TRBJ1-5	TGTGCCATCAGTGACAGGGATAGCAATCAGCCCCAGCATTTT	CAISDRDSNQPQHF
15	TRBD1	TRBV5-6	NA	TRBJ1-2	TGTGCCAGCAGCCTCGGGACAGGGGGGCGAAGAGGCTACACCTTC	CASSLGTGGRRGYTF
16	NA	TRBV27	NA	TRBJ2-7	TGTGCCAGCAGTTTCGACCCGGGGGGCAGCTCCTACGAGCAGTACTTC	CASSFDPGGSSYEQYF
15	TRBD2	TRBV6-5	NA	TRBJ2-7	TGTGCCAGCAGTTACTTAGCGGGGGTCGCCTACGAGCAGTACTTC	CASSYLAGVAYEQYF
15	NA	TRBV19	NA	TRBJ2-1	TGTGCCAGTAGTATTGCGGCGGGCTCCCCTAATGAGCAGTTCTTC	CASSIAAGSPNEQFF
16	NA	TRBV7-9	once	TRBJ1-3	TGTGCCAGCAGCCCGCTGGGCGTAGACTCTGGAAACACCATATATTTT	CASSPLGVDSGNTIYF
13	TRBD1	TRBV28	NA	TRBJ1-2	TGTGCCAGCAGTTTTCGACAGGGCTATGGCTACACCTTC	CASSFRQGYGYTF
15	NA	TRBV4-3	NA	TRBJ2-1	TGCGCCAGCAGCCAAGATCGAGGTGGGTACAATGAGCAGTTCTTC	CASSQDRGGYNEQFF
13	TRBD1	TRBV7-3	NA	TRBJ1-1	TGTGCCAGCAGGCTGGACAGGGGCACTGAAGCTTTCTTT	CASRLDRGTEAFF
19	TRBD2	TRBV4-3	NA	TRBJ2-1	TGCGCCAGCAGCCAATGGCTAGCGGGAGGCTCAAGCTCCTACAATGAGCAGTTCTTC	CASSQWLAGGSSSYNEQFF
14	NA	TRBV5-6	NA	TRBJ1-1	TGTGCCAGCAGCTGGTGGGGCGGGAACACTGAAGCTTTCTTT	CASSWWGGNTEAFF
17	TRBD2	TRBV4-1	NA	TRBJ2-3	TGCGCCAGCAGCCAAGATCTAGCTAGCGGGAGCACAGATACGCAGTATTTT	CASSQDLASGSTDTQYF
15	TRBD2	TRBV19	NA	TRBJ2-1	TGTGCCAGTAGCCTACTAGCGGGAGGTGGGAATGAGCAGTTCTTC	CASSLLAGGGNEQFF
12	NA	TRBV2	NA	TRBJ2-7	TGTGCCAGCGACACTTCAAACTACGAGCAGTACTTC	CASDTSNYEQYF
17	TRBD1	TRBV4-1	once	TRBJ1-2	TGCGCCAGCAGCCCCACCGGGACAGGGACAGTTGGCTATGGCTACACCTTC	CASSPTGTGTVGYGYTF
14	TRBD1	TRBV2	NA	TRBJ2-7	TGTGCCAGCCGAGGGACAGGGCACCCCTACGAGCAGTACTTC	CASRGTGHPYEQYF
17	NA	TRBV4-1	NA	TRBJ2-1	TGCGCCAGCAGCCAAGATTACGGGGGAGGTCCCTACAATGAGCAGTTCTTC	CASSQDYGGGPYNEQFF
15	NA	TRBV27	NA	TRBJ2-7	TGTGCCAGCAGTCCCCGTTACAGGGAGACCTACGAGCAGTACTTC	CASSPRYRETYEQYF
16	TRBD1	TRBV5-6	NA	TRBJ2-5	TGTGCCAGCAGCCCGGAACAGGGGGCCCCACAAGAGACCCAGTACTTC	CASSPEQGAPQETQYF
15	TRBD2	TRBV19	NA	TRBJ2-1	TGTGCCAGTAGAATAGGACTAGCAGCATACAATGAGCAGTTCTTC	CASRIGLAAYNEQFF
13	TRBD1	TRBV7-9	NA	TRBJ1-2	TGTGCCAGCAGCGACAGGGCTAACTATGGCTACACCTTC	CASSDRANYGYTF
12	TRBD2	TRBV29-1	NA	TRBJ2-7	TGCAGCGTTCCCGGCGGGGGGCAGGTGCAGTACTTC	CSVPGGGQVQYF